One sample yielded the 27 T cell receptor beta chains listed below, sequenced in a study of early T cells in non-severe SARS-CoV-2 infection. In TCRdb, the 5' RACE reads were re-called with MiXCR into one record per CDR3 protein. Of tens of thousands of distinct CDR3 sequences listed, 9.5% to 13% were seen once; the top ten hold more than 7.5%. Material: whole blood, obtained at baseline. The receptor set was obtained from an adult who was a healthcare worker with PCR-confirmed SARS-CoV-2 infection or an uninfected control (not recorded which).

This clonotype was detected ten times or more. V gene TRBV6-5 combines with J gene TRBJ2-3; 7 bases align to TRBD2. CDR1 is MNHEY, CDR2 SVGAGI, per germline. The CDR3 loop spans 15 amino acids. The V segment lost 6 bases and the J segment 2 bases; nucleotides outside the gene matches: 8. CDR3 coding DNA: TGTGCCAGCAGACGTAGCGGGCTCGACACAGATACGCAGTATTTT. The encoded protein is CASRRSGLDTDTQYF.

This chain uses TRBV14 with TRBJ2-3, with D possibly being TRBD1 (6 bases). V shed 3 bases and J shed 3 bases, with 10 bases lying between them. The germline CDR1 and CDR2 sequences are SGHDN and FVKESK. The CDR3 contains 14 residues. CDR3 coding DNA: TGTGCCAGCAGCCACGGGCAGGGGACAGATACGCAGTATTTT. As protein: CASSHGQGTDTQYF.

This clonotype appeared a few times. The rearrangement joins TRBV7-9 to TRBJ1-1; D gene uncertain. CDR3 length: 16 residues. Germline V CDR1 and CDR2: SEHNR, FQNEAQ (reference sequence). The V gene lost 2 bases and the J gene lost 4 bases, with 17 bases spanning the gap. CDR3 region: CASSLLPGWSVTEAFF. The CDR3, as DNA: TGTGCCAGCAGCTTACTTCCAGGCTGGTCGGTCACTGAAGCTTTCTTT. Combining the CDR3 with reference TRBV7-9 and TRBJ1-1 gives the whole variable domain DTGVSQNPRHKITKRGQNVTFRCDPISEHNRLYWYRQTLGQGPEFLTYFQNEAQLEKSRLLSDRFSAERPKGSFSTLEIQRTEQGDSAMYLCASSLLPGWSVTEAFFGQGTRLTVV.

The gene calls are TRBV12-3 or TRBV12-4 and TRBJ1-4; 8 bases agree with TRBD1. Losses at the gene ends were 6 bases for V and 10 bases for J; bases not matched to a gene: 10. This CDR3 spans 14 amino acids. CDR3 residues: CASSQAGGNGKLFF. The CDR3 DNA sequence: TGTGCCAGCAGCCAGGCAGGGGGCAACGGAAAACTGTTTTTT.

The chain is built from TRBV6-5 and TRBJ1-2, with a tentative D call TRBD1 (6 bases). Germline-derived CDR1 and CDR2 are MNHEY and SVGAGI. The CDR3 length is 14 residues. Trimming left V 4 bases short and J 2 bases short, with 11 bases between. In DNA form, the CDR3 reads TGTGCCAGCAGTTCCCAACAGGGAAACTATGGCTACACCTTC. Translation: CASSSQQGNYGYTF.

The chain employs TRBV11-3 and TRBJ1-1; 8 positions agree with TRBD1. V gave up 5 bases and J gave up 3 bases; unmatched junction bases: 2. The CDR3 length is 13 residues. Germline V gene lookup returns CDR1 SGHNT and CDR2 YENEEA. CDR3 bases: TGTGCCAGCAGCGAACAGGGGGACACTGAAGCTTTCTTT. This codes for CASSEQGDTEAFF.

V gene TRBV6-2 or TRBV6-3 combines with J gene TRBJ2-1; 7 bases agree with TRBD1. CDR3 size: 14 residues. J lost 3 bases, V lost 9 bases, and 8 bases had no gene match. Germline V lookup: CDR1 MNHEY, CDR2 SVGEGT. The CDR3 nucleotides read TGTGCCAGTAAAGGGGGCAACATCTACAATGAGCAGTTCTTC. Translation: CASKGGNIYNEQFF.

V and J are TRBV7-9 and TRBJ2-1; D not resolved. Trimming stripped 1 base from V and 5 bases from J, with 9 bases between. CDR1 is SEHNR and CDR2 is FQNEAQ in the germline V gene (reference sequence). The CDR3 spans 14 residues. DNA for the CDR3: TGTGCCAGCAGCTTAGTCGTAAAGAACAATGAGCAGTTCTTC. Translating it yields CASSLVVKNNEQFF.

V is TRBV15 and J is TRBJ2-5, with unresolved D. Trimming removed 0 bases from V and 1 base from J, with 9 bases in between. The CDR3 sequence is 15 residues long. Germline values: CDR1 LNHNV, CDR2 YYDKDF (reference sequence). The CDR3 loop is CATSRDGRFQETQYF. In nucleotides, the CDR3 is TGTGCCACCAGCAGAGATGGAAGGTTCCAAGAGACCCAGTACTTC. The entire variable domain, with the rest obtained from reference TRBV15 and TRBJ2-5, is as follows: DAMVIQNPRYQVTQFGKPVTLSCSQTLNHNVMYWYQQKSSQAPKLLFHYYDKDFNNEADTPDNFQSRRPNTSFCFLDIRSPGLGDTAMYLCATSRDGRFQETQYFGPGTRLLVL.

This clonotype came up many times. This chain links TRBV12-5 with TRBJ2-5; D perhaps matches TRBD1 (5 bases). Per germline, CDR1 LGHNT and CDR2 FRNRAP. CDR3 size: 18 residues. The germline V and J ends were trimmed by 1 base and 1 base, with 19 bases remaining between them. CDR3 amino acids: CASGLAYFGIDSQETQYF. The CDR3 DNA reads TGTGCTAGTGGTTTGGCTTACTTTGGTATCGACAGCCAAGAGACCCAGTACTTC.

This clonotype occurred a few times. The chain has TRBV19 and TRBJ2-1, with TRBD2 matching over 11 bases. The junction had 8 bases not matched to a gene; V was cut back by 6 bases and J by 7 bases. CDR1 and CDR2 from the germline V gene are LNHDA and SQIVND (reference sequence). The CDR3 loop spans 15 amino acids. The CDR3 nucleotides are TGTGCCAGTAGAGGACTAGCGGGCACATGGAATGAGCAGTTCTTC. Translation: CASRGLAGTWNEQFF.

This clonotype has at least ten counts. The V and J genes are TRBV5-4 and TRBJ1-6, with TRBD1 identical over 7 bases. CDR3 size: 15 residues. Germline loops: CDR1 SGHNT, CDR2 YYREEE (reference sequence). Trimming cost V 4 bases and J 5 bases; bases outside gene matches: 6. The CDR3 bases are TGTGCCAGCAGCCCAGGACAGGCCCATAATTCACCCCTCCACTTT. It specifies CASSPGQAHNSPLHF.

The rearrangement links TRBV9 to TRBJ2-7; D is perhaps TRBD1 (6 bases). The length of the CDR3 is 13 residues. The germline CDR1 and CDR2 sequences are SGDLS and YYNGEE. Deletions cut 4 bases from V and 3 bases from J, with 11 bases between. CDR3 loop: CASSPGEDYEQYF. The CDR3 nucleotides are TGTGCCAGCAGCCCAGGGGAAGACTACGAGCAGTACTTC.

This clonotype was detected ten times or more. CDR3: CASSPGGYGEQFF. The CDR3 DNA is TGTGCCAGCAGCCCCGGGGGGTACGGTGAGCAGTTCTTC. This rearrangement joins TRBV12-3 or TRBV12-4 to TRBJ2-1, with 7 bases that match TRBD2. The junction had 8 bases not matched to a gene; V was cut back by 6 bases and J by 9 bases. The CDR3 is 13 residues long.

The CDR3 bases are TGTGCCAGCAGTTTCTCTGCAGACGAGCAGTACTTC. It is translated as CASSFSADEQYF. The rearrangement links TRBV27 to TRBJ2-7; D call uncertain. Trimming pared 3 bases from V and 5 bases from J, leaving 8 bases between. The length of the CDR3 is 12 residues. Germline CDR1 MNHEY, CDR2 SMNVEV (reference sequence).

This sequence joins TRBV27 and TRBJ2-3; no reliable D call. CDR1 MNHEY and CDR2 SMNVEV come from the germline V gene (reference sequence). The CDR3 totals 16 residues. The V end lost 6 bases, the J end lost 2 bases, and 18 bases lay between the germline ends. The CDR3 bases are TGTGCCAGCAGCCCTTGGGCGGCCGTGGCCACAGATACGCAGTATTTT. It translates to CASSPWAAVATDTQYF.

This clonotype occurred many times. This sequence joins TRBV12-3 or TRBV12-4 and TRBJ2-1; 7 bases are a match to TRBD1. Trimming took 5 bases from V and 8 from J; bases not matched to a gene: 9. This CDR3 has 14 residues. The CDR3 DNA sequence: TGTGCCAGCAGTACAGGGACAGCGTACGATGAGCAGTTCTTC. This translates into CASSTGTAYDEQFF.

The rearrangement links TRBV14 to TRBJ2-3; D gene uncertain. The CDR3 is 13 amino acids. Trimming removed 0 bases from V and 7 bases from J, with 8 bases in between. In germline, CDR1 is SGHDN, CDR2 FVKESK. The CDR3 loop is CASSQDLANTQYF. The CDR3, as DNA: TGTGCCAGCAGCCAAGATCTGGCGAATACGCAGTATTTT.

Ten or more counts support this clonotype. The rearrangement joins TRBV12-3 or TRBV12-4 to TRBJ2-7; D may be TRBD1 (6 bases). V was pared by 6 bases and J by 0 bases, with 12 bases between. The CDR3 totals 14 residues. The CDR3 nucleotides are TGTGCCAGCAGCCCAGGGGTGATCTCCTACGAGCAGTACTTC. It codes for CASSPGVISYEQYF.

A few counts support this clonotype. J is TRBJ2-5 and V is TRBV20-1, with D perhaps matching TRBD2 (6 bases). This CDR3 has 15 amino acids. Trimming cost V 7 bases and J 7 bases, with 25 bases left between them. Germline V lookup: CDR1 DFQATT, CDR2 SNEGSKA (reference sequence). The CDR3 here is CSGSIPGQRRATQYF. As DNA, the CDR3 is TGCAGTGGATCGATCCCTGGACAACGGAGGGCGACCCAGTACTTC.

The chain carries TRBV21-1 and TRBJ1-1; TRBD1, the table's D call, was not compared with the DNA. TRBV21-1 is listed as a pseudogene. The CDR3 loop spans 15 amino acids. CDR3 sequence: CASSRKGTGLTEAFF. DNA of the CDR3: TGTGCCAGCAGCAGGAAAGGGACAGGGCTAACTGAAGCTTTCTTT.

This chain connects TRBV5-1 to TRBJ1-6, with D hard to call. From germline, CDR1 is SGHRS and CDR2 YFSETQ. Trimming shortened V by 2 bases and J by 3 bases, and 9 bases separated the two germline ends. This CDR3 comprises 15 residues. DNA for the CDR3: TGCGCCAGCAGCTTCGGACTTTTCTATAATTCACCCCTCCACTTT. Protein: CASSFGLFYNSPLHF. The full variable domain, in which reference TRBV5-1 and TRBJ1-6 provide the parts outside the CDR3, is KAGVTQTPRYLIKTRGQQVTLSCSPISGHRSVSWYQQTPGQGLQFLFEYFSETQRNKGNFPGRFSGRQFSNSRSEMNVSTLELGDSALYLCASSFGLFYNSPLHFGNGTRLTVT.

The rearrangement uses TRBV20-1 and TRBJ2-3, with D unclear. Trimming stripped 2 bases from V and 0 bases from J, with 12 bases between. This CDR3 has 15 amino acids. Per germline, CDR1 DFQATT and CDR2 SNEGSKA (reference sequence). The CDR3 DNA reads TGCAGTGCTAGACCCTTCGGCGGTAGCACAGATACGCAGTATTTT. It encodes CSARPFGGSTDTQYF.

This clonotype occurred many times. In nucleotides, the CDR3 is TGCGCCAGCAGCCTCGAACCGGGACAGGGGAGGGAGACCCAGTACTTC. It translates to CASSLEPGQGRETQYF. The chain joins TRBV5-1 to TRBJ2-5, with 10 bases matching TRBD1. CDR1 is SGHRS and CDR2 is YFSETQ in the germline V gene. CDR3 length: 16 amino acids. The ends lost 4 bases at V and 5 bases at J; junction bases unmatched: 11.

The genes are TRBV5-1 and TRBJ2-7; 8 positions agree with TRBD1. There are 18 residues in the CDR3. V was clipped by 6 bases and J by 0 bases; unmatched bases: 17. From germline, CDR1 is SGHRS and CDR2 YFSETQ. CDR3 region: CASNLGYLSGGPSYEQYF. For the CDR3, the DNA is TGCGCCAGCAACTTAGGGTATTTATCAGGGGGCCCCTCCTACGAGCAGTACTTC.

The chain joins TRBV29-1 to TRBJ1-2; 8 bases are shared with TRBD1. The CDR3 is made up of 13 amino acids. Trimming at V came to 4 bases and at J to 5 bases, leaving 6 bases not matched to a gene. Germline V gives CDR1 SQVTM, CDR2 ANQGSEA. The CDR3 nucleotides are TGCAGCGTTGGTGGTCAGGGGGCTTATGGCTACACCTTC. Its translation: CSVGGQGAYGYTF.

In its sample, this clonotype was seen many times. The chain is built from TRBV5-1 and TRBJ1-1; a possible D gene is TRBD1 (5 bases). The germline V gene has CDR1 SGHRS and CDR2 YFSETQ. V lost 4 bases, J lost 3 bases, and 16 bases lay in between. This CDR3 is built from 15 residues. CDR3 in amino acids: CASSERAGRDTEAFF. CDR3 nucleotide sequence: TGCGCCAGCAGCGAGAGGGCAGGGAGGGACACTGAAGCTTTCTTT. Complete variable domain (other parts from reference TRBV5-1 and TRBJ1-1): KAGVTQTPRYLIKTRGQQVTLSCSPISGHRSVSWYQQTPGQGLQFLFEYFSETQRNKGNFPGRFSGRQFSNSRSEMNVSTLELGDSALYLCASSERAGRDTEAFFGQGTRLTVV.